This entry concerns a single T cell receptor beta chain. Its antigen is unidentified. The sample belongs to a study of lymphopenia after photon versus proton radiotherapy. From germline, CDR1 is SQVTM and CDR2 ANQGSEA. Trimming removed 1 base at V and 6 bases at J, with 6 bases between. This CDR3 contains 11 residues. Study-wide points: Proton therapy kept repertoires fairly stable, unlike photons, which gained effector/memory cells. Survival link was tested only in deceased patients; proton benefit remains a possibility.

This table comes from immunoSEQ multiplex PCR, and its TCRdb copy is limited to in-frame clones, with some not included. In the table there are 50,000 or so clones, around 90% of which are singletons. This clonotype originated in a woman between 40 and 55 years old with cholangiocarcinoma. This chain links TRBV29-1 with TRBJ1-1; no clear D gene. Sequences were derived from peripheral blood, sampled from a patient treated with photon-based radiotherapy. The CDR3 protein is CSVEGIPEAFF. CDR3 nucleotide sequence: TGCAGCGTTGAAGGGATCCCTGAAGCTTTCTTT.